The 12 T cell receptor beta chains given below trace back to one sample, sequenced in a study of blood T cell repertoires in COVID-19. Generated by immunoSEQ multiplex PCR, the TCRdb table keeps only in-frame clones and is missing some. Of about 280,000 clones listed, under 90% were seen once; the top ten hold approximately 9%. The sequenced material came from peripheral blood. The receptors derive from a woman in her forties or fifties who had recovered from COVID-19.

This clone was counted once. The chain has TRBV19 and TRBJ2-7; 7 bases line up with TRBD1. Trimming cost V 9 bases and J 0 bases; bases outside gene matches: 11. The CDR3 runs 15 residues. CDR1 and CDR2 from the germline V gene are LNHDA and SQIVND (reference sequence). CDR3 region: CASSKIGTVSYEQYF. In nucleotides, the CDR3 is TGTGCCAGCTCAAAGATAGGGACAGTCTCCTACGAGCAGTACTTC.

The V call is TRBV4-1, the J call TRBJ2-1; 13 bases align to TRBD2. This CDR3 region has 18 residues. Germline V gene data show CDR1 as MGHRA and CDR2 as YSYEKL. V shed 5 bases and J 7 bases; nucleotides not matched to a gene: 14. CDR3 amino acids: CASSATSGGTPRGNEQFF. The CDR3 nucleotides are TGCGCCAGCAGCGCGACTAGCGGGGGGACTCCCAGGGGGAATGAGCAGTTCTTC.

The CDR3 spells CASSPQLAGGQETQYF. CDR3 in DNA: TGTGCCAGCTCACCCCAACTCGCAGGGGGCCAAGAGACCCAGTACTTC. The rearrangement uses TRBV18 and TRBJ2-5; the match to TRBD1 covers 7 bases. This CDR3 comprises 16 residues. Germline V lookup: CDR1 KGHSH, CDR2 LQKENI. V gave up 3 bases and J gave up 1 base; unmatched junction bases: 8.

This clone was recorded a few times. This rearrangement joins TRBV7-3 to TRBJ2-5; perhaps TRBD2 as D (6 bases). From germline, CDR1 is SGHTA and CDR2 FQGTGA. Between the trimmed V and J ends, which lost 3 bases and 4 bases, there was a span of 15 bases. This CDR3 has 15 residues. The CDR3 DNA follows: TGTGCCAGCAGCTTTTTTGACGGGAGTGGAGAGACCCAGTACTTC. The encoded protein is CASSFFDGSGETQYF.

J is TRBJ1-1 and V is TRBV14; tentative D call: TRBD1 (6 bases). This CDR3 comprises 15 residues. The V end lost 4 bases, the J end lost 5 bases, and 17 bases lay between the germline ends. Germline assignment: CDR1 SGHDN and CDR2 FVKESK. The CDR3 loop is CASSPNHRVWTEAFF. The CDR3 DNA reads TGTGCCAGCAGCCCTAACCACAGGGTGTGGACTGAAGCTTTCTTT.

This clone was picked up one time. The chain's CDR3 is CASSQVRAYEQYF. DNA for the CDR3: TGCGCCAGCAGTCAAGTCAGGGCCTACGAGCAGTACTTC. The chain couples TRBV23-1 to TRBJ2-7, with TRBD1 as a possible D gene (5 bases). TRBV23-1 is an ORF, and what it does is uncertain. The CDR3 is made up of 13 amino acids. Trimming removed 2 bases from V and 2 bases from J, with 7 bases in between.

This CDR3 is CASSYSEGNSPLHF. Here the CDR3 DNA reads TGTGCCAGCAGTTACTCGGAGGGTAATTCACCCCTCCACTTT. V and J are TRBV6-5 and TRBJ1-6; D is undetermined. Germline V gives CDR1 MNHEY, CDR2 SVGAGI. V was pared by 0 bases and J by 6 bases, with 6 bases between. The CDR3 length is 14 residues.

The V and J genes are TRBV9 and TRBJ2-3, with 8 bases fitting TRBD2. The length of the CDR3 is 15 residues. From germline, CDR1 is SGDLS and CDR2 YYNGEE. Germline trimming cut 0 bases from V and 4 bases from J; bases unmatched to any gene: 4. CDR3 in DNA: TGTGCCAGCAGCGTAGTGGGTAGCGGGGCAGATACGCAGTATTTT. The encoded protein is CASSVVGSGADTQYF.

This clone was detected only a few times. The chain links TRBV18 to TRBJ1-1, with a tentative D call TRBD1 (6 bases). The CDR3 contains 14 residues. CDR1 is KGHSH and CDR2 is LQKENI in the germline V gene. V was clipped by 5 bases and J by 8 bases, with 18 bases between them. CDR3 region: CASSAVSGGREAFF. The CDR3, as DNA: TGTGCCAGCTCAGCGGTATCCGGGGGGCGCGAAGCTTTCTTT.

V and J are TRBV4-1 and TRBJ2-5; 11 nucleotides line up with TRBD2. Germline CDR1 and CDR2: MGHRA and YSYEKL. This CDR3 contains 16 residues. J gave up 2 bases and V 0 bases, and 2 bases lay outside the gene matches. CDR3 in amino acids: CASSQDRLAGQETQYF. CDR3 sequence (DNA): TGCGCCAGCAGCCAAGATCGACTAGCGGGGCAAGAGACCCAGTACTTC.

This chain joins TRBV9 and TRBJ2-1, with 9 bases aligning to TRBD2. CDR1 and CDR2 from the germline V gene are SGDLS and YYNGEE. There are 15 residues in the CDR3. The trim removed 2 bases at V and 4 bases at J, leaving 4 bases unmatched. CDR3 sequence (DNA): TGTGCCAGCAGCGTTAGCGGGGGAGATTACAATGAGCAGTTCTTC. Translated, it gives CASSVSGGDYNEQFF.

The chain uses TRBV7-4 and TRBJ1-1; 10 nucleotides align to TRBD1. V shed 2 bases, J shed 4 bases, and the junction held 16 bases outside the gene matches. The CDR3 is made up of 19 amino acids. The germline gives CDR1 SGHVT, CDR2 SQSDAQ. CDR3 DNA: TGTGCCAGCAGCTTAACCGGGGACAGGGGAATAGGTTCAGGCACTGAAGCTTTCTTT. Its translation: CASSLTGDRGIGSGTEAFF.